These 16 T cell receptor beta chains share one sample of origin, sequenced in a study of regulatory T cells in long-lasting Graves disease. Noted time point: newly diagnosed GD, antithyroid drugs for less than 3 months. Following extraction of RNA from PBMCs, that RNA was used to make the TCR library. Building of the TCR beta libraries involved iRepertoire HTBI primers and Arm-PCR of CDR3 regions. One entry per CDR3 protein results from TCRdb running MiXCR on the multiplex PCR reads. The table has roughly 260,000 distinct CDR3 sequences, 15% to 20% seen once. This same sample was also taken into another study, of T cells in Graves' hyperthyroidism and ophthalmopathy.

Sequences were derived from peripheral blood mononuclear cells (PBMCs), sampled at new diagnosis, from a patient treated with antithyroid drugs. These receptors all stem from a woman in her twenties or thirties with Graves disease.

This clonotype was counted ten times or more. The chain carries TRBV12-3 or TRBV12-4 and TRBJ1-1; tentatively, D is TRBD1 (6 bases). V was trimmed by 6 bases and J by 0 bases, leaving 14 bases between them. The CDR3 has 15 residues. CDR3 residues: CASRWGGSLNTEAFF. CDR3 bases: TGTGCCAGCAGATGGGGGGGCAGCCTGAACACTGAAGCTTTCTTT.

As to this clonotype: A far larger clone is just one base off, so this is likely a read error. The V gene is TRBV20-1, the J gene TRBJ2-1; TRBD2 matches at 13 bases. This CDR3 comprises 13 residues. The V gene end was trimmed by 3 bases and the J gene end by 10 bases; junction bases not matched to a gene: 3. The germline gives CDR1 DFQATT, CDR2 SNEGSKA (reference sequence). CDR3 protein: CSARGLAGYEQFF. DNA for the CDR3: TGCAGTGCTAGGGGACTAGCGGGGTACGAGCAGTTCTTC.

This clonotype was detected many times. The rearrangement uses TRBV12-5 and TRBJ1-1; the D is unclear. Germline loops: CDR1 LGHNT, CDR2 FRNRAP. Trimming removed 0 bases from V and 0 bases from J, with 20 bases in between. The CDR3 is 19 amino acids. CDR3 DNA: TGTGCTAGTGGTTTGGTCCCGAATCCAGGACGGACGATGAACACTGAAGCTTTCTTT. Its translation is CASGLVPNPGRTMNTEAFF.

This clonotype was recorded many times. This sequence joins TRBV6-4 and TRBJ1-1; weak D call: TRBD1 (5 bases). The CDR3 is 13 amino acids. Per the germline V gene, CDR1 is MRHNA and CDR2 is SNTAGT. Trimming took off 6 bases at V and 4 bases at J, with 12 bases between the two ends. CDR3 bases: TGTGCCAGCAGCCTAGACAGTTTCACTGAAGCTTTCTTT. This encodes CASSLDSFTEAFF.

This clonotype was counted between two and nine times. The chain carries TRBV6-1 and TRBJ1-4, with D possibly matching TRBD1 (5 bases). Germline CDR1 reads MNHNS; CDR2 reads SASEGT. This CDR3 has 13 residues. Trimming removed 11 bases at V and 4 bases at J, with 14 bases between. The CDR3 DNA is TGTGCCTCAGAAACCAGGGTTAATGAAAAACTGTTTTTT. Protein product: CASETRVNEKLFF.

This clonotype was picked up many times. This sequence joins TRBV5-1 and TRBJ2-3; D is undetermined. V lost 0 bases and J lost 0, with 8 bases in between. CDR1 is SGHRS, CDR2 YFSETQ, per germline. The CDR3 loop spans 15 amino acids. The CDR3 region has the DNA TGCGCCAGCAGCTTGGGACACCAGAGCACAGATACGCAGTATTTT. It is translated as CASSLGHQSTDTQYF.

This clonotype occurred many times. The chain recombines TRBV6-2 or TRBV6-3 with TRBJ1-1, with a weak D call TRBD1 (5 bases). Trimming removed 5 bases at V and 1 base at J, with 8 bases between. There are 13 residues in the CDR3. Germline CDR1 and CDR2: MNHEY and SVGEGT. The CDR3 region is CASSGAENTEAFF. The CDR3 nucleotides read TGTGCCAGCAGTGGGGCGGAGAACACTGAAGCTTTCTTT.

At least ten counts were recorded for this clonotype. This CDR3 is CASSLEPGTGGGNTIYF. DNA for the CDR3: TGTGCCAGCAGTTTAGAACCCGGGACAGGGGGAGGAAACACCATATATTTT. The V gene is TRBV12-3 or TRBV12-4, the J gene TRBJ1-3, with 11 bases matching TRBD1. The CDR3 runs 17 residues. V dropped 1 base and J dropped 4; count of bases not matched to a gene: 6.

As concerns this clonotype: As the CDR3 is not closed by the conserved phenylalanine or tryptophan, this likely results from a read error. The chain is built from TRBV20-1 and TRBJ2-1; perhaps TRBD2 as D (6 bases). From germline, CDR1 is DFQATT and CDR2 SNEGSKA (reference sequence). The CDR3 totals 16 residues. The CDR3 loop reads CSARGRERLSYNEQFV. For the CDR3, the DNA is TGCAGTGCCAGAGGGCGGGAACGACTCTCCTACAATGAGCAGTTCGTC.

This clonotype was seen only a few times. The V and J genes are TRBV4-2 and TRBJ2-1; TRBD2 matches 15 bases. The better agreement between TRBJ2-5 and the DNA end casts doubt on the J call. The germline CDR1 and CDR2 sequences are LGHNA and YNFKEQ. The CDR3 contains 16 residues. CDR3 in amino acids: CASSQGTSGGAETQYF. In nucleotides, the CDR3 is TGTGCCAGCAGCCAAGGGACTAGCGGGGGGGCGGAGACCCAGTACTTC.

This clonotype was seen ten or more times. CDR3 protein: CASSLVNGYYGYTF. In nucleotides, the CDR3 is TGTGCCAGCAGCTTAGTGAACGGGTACTATGGCTACACCTTC. The genes are TRBV11-2 and TRBJ1-2; D is unclear. Germline V gives CDR1 SGHAT, CDR2 FQNNGV. Trimming removed 1 base at V and 3 bases at J, with 9 bases between. The CDR3 extends over 14 amino acids.

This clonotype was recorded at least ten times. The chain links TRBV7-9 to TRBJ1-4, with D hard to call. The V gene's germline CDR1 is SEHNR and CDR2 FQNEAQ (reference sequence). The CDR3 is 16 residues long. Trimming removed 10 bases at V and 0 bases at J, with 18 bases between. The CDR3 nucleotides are TGTGCCACTTCTCCATTCACCCTCTCAACTAATGAAAAACTGTTTTTT. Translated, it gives CATSPFTLSTNEKLFF.

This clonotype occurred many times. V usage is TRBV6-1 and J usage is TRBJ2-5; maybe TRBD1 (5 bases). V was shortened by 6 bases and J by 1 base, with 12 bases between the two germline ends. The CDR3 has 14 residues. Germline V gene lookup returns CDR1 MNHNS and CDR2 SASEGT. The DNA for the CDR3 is TGTGCCAGCAGGGGGCGAAGCGCCCAAGAGACCCAGTACTTC. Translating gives CASRGRSAQETQYF.

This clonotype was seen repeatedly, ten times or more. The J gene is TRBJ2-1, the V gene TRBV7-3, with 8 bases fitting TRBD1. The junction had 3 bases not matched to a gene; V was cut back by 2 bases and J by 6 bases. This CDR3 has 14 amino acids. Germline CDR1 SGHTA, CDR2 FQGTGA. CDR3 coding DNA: TGTGCCAGCAGCTTATCTGGACAGGGCAATGAGCAGTTCTTC. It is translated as CASSLSGQGNEQFF. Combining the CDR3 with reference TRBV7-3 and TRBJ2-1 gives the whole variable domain GAGVSQTPSNKVTEKGKYVELRCDPISGHTALYWYRQSLGQGPEFLIYFQGTGAADDSGLPNDRFFAVRPEGSVSTLKIQRTERGDSAVYLCASSLSGQGNEQFFGPGTRLTVL.

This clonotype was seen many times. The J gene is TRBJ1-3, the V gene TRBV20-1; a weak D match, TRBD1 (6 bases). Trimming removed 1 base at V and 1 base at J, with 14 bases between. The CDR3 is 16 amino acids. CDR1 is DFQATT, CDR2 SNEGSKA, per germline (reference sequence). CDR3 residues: CSARGKGVLSGNTIYF. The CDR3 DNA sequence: TGCAGTGCTAGAGGCAAGGGGGTGTTATCTGGAAACACCATATATTTT.

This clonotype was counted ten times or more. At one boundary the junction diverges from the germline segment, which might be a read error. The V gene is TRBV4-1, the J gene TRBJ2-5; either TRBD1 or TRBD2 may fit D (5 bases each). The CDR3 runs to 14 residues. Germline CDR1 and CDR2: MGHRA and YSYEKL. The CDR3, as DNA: TGTGCCAGCAGCCCCGGGACCGGCCCAGAGACCCAGTACTTC. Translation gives CASSPGTGPETQYF.